This TCR beta chain was sequenced in a study of tumor and adjacent non-tumor tissue in lung cancer. At least ten counts were recorded for this clonotype. TCRbeta libraries were built with three rounds of nested PCR, modified from ARM-PCR. TCRdb re-called the multiplex PCR reads with MiXCR, one entry per CDR3 protein. The sample contains about 67,000 distinct CDR3 sequences, more than 75% of which appear only once. Trimming cost V 7 bases and J 4 bases, with 11 bases left between them. From germline, CDR1 is DFQATT and CDR2 SNEGSKA (reference sequence). The CDR3 runs 11 residues. The template was RNA from unsorted bulk tissue. The normal lung tissue was taken more than 3 cm from the tumor edge.

This TCR was recovered from a man aged 55 to 70 with non-small cell lung cancer. This chain connects TRBV20-1 to TRBJ2-7, with D perhaps TRBD2 (5 bases). The sample taken for sequencing was distant non-tumor lung tissue. CDR3 residues: CSVASWYEQYF. The CDR3 DNA follows: TGCAGTGTAGCTAGCTGGTACGAGCAGTACTTC.